This T cell receptor beta chain was sequenced for a study of T cell responses to AZD1222 COVID-19 vaccine. Notes on this clone: Its antigen is unidentified.

Measured with immunoSEQ multiplex PCR; TCRdb has only the in-frame clones, and not every one. The sample includes 150,000 or so clones, roughly 90% of them seen just once. The germline CDR1 and CDR2 sequences are SGHVS and FQNEAQ. This CDR3 has 16 amino acids. The ends lost 5 bases at V and 0 bases at J; junction bases unmatched: 9. Study outcomes and limitations: Females outnumbered males among donors, who were mostly white British; clonal diversity was possibly underestimated.

The TCR comes from an adult in good health. The rearrangement links TRBV7-8 to TRBJ1-1; 7 bases align to TRBD1. The sequenced sample was peripheral blood, obtained on day 0 of AZD1222 vaccination. This CDR3 is CASSLPRQGLNTEAFF. In DNA, the CDR3 is TGTGCCAGCAGCCTTCCCCGACAGGGTTTGAACACTGAAGCTTTCTTT.